Listed here are 31 T cell receptor beta chains from one sample, sequenced in a study of blood T cells in healthy people across ages. Sample-barcoded 5' priming and a J-beta primer mix drove a second PCR of 7 to 11 cycles. Via MiXCR, TCRdb re-called the 5' RACE reads, giving one row per CDR3 protein. Of roughly 1.5 million distinct CDR3 sequences in the sample, approximately 39% were seen once. The specimen sequenced was blood. The receptor set was obtained from a woman under 30 in good health.

A few counts support this clonotype. The chain employs TRBV29-1 and TRBJ1-2; the D is unclear. Germline loops: CDR1 SQVTM, CDR2 ANQGSEA. Trimming removed 7 bases from V and 6 bases from J, with 15 bases in between. The CDR3 sequence is 12 residues long. The CDR3 coding sequence is TGCAGCGCTACGCCGGGAGGCGATGGCTACACCTTC. Protein sequence: CSATPGGDGYTF.

The J gene is TRBJ1-4, the V gene TRBV7-3; 7 bases are shared with TRBD1. Trimming cost V 2 bases and J 6 bases; bases outside gene matches: 3. The CDR3 has 14 amino acids. Per the germline V gene, CDR1 is SGHTA and CDR2 is FQGTGA. The CDR3 here is CASSLDRVDEKLFF. The CDR3 DNA reads as TGTGCCAGCAGCTTAGACAGGGTGGATGAAAAACTGTTTTTT.

This chain connects TRBV12-3 or TRBV12-4 to TRBJ2-7; tentatively, D is TRBD1 (5 bases). This CDR3 is 15 amino acids long. Trimming pared 1 base from V and 0 bases from J, leaving 10 bases between. The CDR3 sequence: CASSLGGLLSYEQYF. The CDR3 DNA follows: TGTGCCAGCAGTTTAGGGGGCCTCCTCTCCTACGAGCAGTACTTC.

The chain is built from TRBV6-6 and TRBJ1-4; 10 nucleotides agree with TRBD1. The CDR3 length is 14 residues. The V segment lost 6 bases and the J segment 5 bases; nucleotides outside the gene matches: 3. Germline V gene sequence: CDR1 MNHNY, CDR2 SVGAGI (reference sequence). As DNA, the CDR3 is TGTGCCAGCAGGGGACAGGGGCGGAATGAAAAACTGTTTTTT. Protein product: CASRGQGRNEKLFF.

Only a few counts were recorded for this clonotype. This chain connects TRBV28 to TRBJ1-1, with a weak D call TRBD1 (6 bases). V shed 5 bases and J shed 2 bases, with 15 bases lying between them. This CDR3 has 15 residues. Germline-derived CDR1 and CDR2 are MDHEN and SYDVKM. CDR3 in amino acids: CASSPWGGANTEAFF. In nucleotides, the CDR3 is TGTGCCAGCAGTCCTTGGGGGGGGGCCAACACTGAAGCTTTCTTT.

This clonotype was seen a handful of times. The V gene is TRBV20-1, the J gene TRBJ2-7, with 8 bases that match TRBD1. CDR1 and CDR2 from the germline V gene are DFQATT and SNEGSKA (reference sequence). Trimming removed 0 bases from V and 1 base from J; junction bases left unmatched: 5. The CDR3 contains 15 residues. CDR3 in DNA: TGCAGTGCTAGAGATATCCGGACAGGGTCCTACGAGCAGTACTTC. Translated: CSARDIRTGSYEQYF.

CDR3 in DNA: TGTGCCAGCAGCCCAAGGGAGACCAGCTCCTACGAGCAGTACTTC. Amino acid sequence: CASSPRETSSYEQYF. The chain employs TRBV6-2 or TRBV6-3 and TRBJ2-7; possibly TRBD2 for D (5 bases). V lost 6 bases and J 0 bases, leaving 15 bases between the germline ends. Germline V CDR1 and CDR2: MNHEY, SVGEGT. The CDR3 has 15 residues.

This clonotype has more than one count but fewer than ten. The chain uses TRBV27 and TRBJ2-7; 10 bases agree with TRBD1. After removal of 2 bases from V and 4 bases from J, the junction contained 5 bases not matched to a gene. Germline V gene lookup returns CDR1 MNHEY and CDR2 SMNVEV (reference sequence). The CDR3 has 15 residues. The CDR3 nucleotides are TGTGCCAGCAGTTTACTGCGGACAGGGGGATACGAGCAGTACTTC. The encoded protein is CASSLLRTGGYEQYF.

The V and J genes are TRBV5-1 and TRBJ2-1; no firm D call. CDR1 and CDR2 (germline): SGHRS, YFSETQ. The CDR3 totals 12 residues. Between the trimmed V and J ends, which lost 3 bases and 6 bases, there was a span of 7 bases. CDR3 loop: CASSSRSNEQFF. CDR3 DNA sequence: TGCGCCAGCAGCTCCCGGAGCAATGAGCAGTTCTTC.

In regard to this clonotype: One end of the junction varies from germline; a read error may be responsible. The chain couples TRBV27 to TRBJ1-5; D is unresolved. Germline CDR1 is MNHEY and CDR2 is SMNVEV (reference sequence). The length of the CDR3 is 14 residues. The CDR3 loop reads CACSVSEANQPQHF. CDR3 DNA: TGTGCCTGCAGTGTTTCGGAGGCAAATCAGCCCCAGCATTTT.

The chain has TRBV3-1 and TRBJ1-5, with D possibly matching TRBD1 (5 bases). The CDR3 runs 14 residues. Germline CDR1 is LGHDT and CDR2 is YNNKEL (reference sequence). V was cut by 1 base and J by 9 bases, with 13 bases left in between. CDR3 protein: CASSQGQGERPQHF. In DNA, the CDR3 is TGTGCCAGCAGCCAAGGTCAGGGTGAGAGGCCCCAGCATTTT.

There are many counts of this clonotype. The chain is built from TRBV7-9 and TRBJ2-3; TRBD2 aligns across 11 bases. This CDR3 is built from 16 residues. Germline trimming cut 5 bases from V and 2 bases from J; bases unmatched to any gene: 6. Per the germline V gene, CDR1 is SEHNR and CDR2 is FQNEAQ (reference sequence). The CDR3 reads CASSPGTSGFTDTQYF. The CDR3 DNA reads as TGTGCCAGCAGCCCCGGGACTAGCGGCTTCACAGATACGCAGTATTTT.

This clonotype has a handful of counts. V and J are TRBV5-1 and TRBJ1-1, with 8 bases aligning to TRBD1. After removal of 4 bases from V and 4 bases from J, the junction contained 6 bases not matched to a gene. Germline values: CDR1 SGHRS, CDR2 YFSETQ. The CDR3 contains 14 residues. CDR3 bases: TGCGCCAGCAGCGGACGACAGGGGTCCACTGAAGCTTTCTTT. This sequence encodes CASSGRQGSTEAFF.

About this clonotype: A much larger clone differs from this one at a single base, so this may be a read error. The J gene is TRBJ2-1, the V gene TRBV12-3 or TRBV12-4; TRBD1 aligns across 8 bases. The CDR3 extends over 16 amino acids. V was pared by 5 bases and J by 6 bases, with 12 bases of the junction left unmatched. The CDR3 spells CASSIPGQVNCNEQFF. The CDR3 coding sequence is TGTGCCAGCAGTATACCGGGACAGGTGAACTGCAATGAGCAGTTCTTC.

The gene calls are TRBV9 and TRBJ1-2; D not certain. Trimming shortened V by 4 bases and J by 4 bases, and 11 bases separated the two germline ends. The V gene's germline CDR1 is SGDLS and CDR2 YYNGEE. The CDR3 extends over 13 amino acids. CDR3 in DNA: TGTGCCAGCAGCTCTGACTTACCCTATGGCTACACCTTC. Encoded protein: CASSSDLPYGYTF.

This chain links TRBV27 with TRBJ1-2; 9 bases align to TRBD1. CDR1 and CDR2 from the germline V gene are MNHEY and SMNVEV (reference sequence). CDR3 length: 15 amino acids. Losses at the gene ends were 3 bases for V and 6 bases for J; bases not matched to a gene: 8. In nucleotides, the CDR3 is TGTGCCAGCAGTTTCACCGGGACAGGGTTCGATGGCTACACCTTC. This encodes CASSFTGTGFDGYTF.

The CDR3 protein is CASKGVNKNIQYF. The DNA for the CDR3 is TGTGCCAGCAAAGGGGTTAACAAAAACATTCAGTACTTC. V usage is TRBV12-3 or TRBV12-4 and J usage is TRBJ2-4; tentatively, D is TRBD1 (5 bases). The V end lost 7 bases, the J end lost 3 bases, and 10 bases lay between the germline ends. The CDR3 contains 13 residues.

The V call is TRBV20-1, the J call TRBJ2-7; 11 positions agree with TRBD2. V was pared by 1 base and J by 9 bases, with 8 bases of the junction left unmatched. Germline CDR1 reads DFQATT; CDR2 reads SNEGSKA (reference sequence). The CDR3 runs 14 residues. Here the CDR3 DNA reads TGCAGTGCTAGAGCCACACTAGCGGGAGTTGCGCAGTACTTC. Translating it yields CSARATLAGVAQYF.

This clonotype was seen a few times. The rearrangement joins TRBV28 to TRBJ2-1; 12 positions agree with TRBD2. Germline trimming cut 6 bases from V and 10 bases from J; bases unmatched to any gene: 7. Germline-derived CDR1 and CDR2 are MDHEN and SYDVKM. The CDR3 covers 14 residues. The CDR3 nucleotides read TGTGCCAGCAGGCGACTAGCGGGAGTTTACGAGCAGTTCTTC. Its translation is CASRRLAGVYEQFF.

The CDR3 DNA reads as TGTGCCAGCAGCCAAACCGGGACAGGCTCAAACTATGGCTACACCTTC. This translates into CASSQTGTGSNYGYTF. The gene calls are TRBV3-1 and TRBJ1-2; TRBD1 agrees at 8 bases. The length of the CDR3 is 16 residues. The germline V gene has CDR1 LGHDT and CDR2 YNNKEL (reference sequence). Losses at the gene ends were 2 bases for V and 2 bases for J; bases not matched to a gene: 7.

This clonotype was recorded a few times. The chain combines TRBV15 with TRBJ2-2; TRBD1 might be the D (5 bases). From germline, CDR1 is LNHNV and CDR2 YYDKDF (reference sequence). Trimming removed 1 base from V and 0 bases from J, with 12 bases in between. The CDR3 spans 17 residues. This chain's CDR3 is CATSRGGRATNTGELFF. CDR3 in DNA: TGTGCCACCAGCAGAGGGGGCAGGGCAACGAACACCGGGGAGCTGTTTTTT.

The chain carries TRBV25-1 and TRBJ2-7; TRBD1 matches 7 bases. The CDR3 is made up of 17 amino acids. V shed 4 bases and J 5 bases; nucleotides not matched to a gene: 17. Germline lookup yields CDR1 MGHDK and CDR2 SYGVNS. CDR3 sequence reads: CASSVARTGCLEDEQYF. The CDR3 nucleotides read TGTGCCAGCAGTGTAGCCCGGACAGGTTGTCTAGAGGACGAGCAGTACTTC.

The V gene is TRBV27, the J gene TRBJ2-7; tentative D call: TRBD1 (6 bases). The J call may be incorrect, as the DNA end agrees better with TRBJ2-4. CDR1 is MNHEY, CDR2 SMNVEV, per germline (reference sequence). The CDR3 is 13 amino acids. CDR3 nucleotides: TGTGCCAGCAGTAGGGGGTACTTGAACATTCAGTACTTC. Its translation is CASSRGYLNIQYF.

The chain combines TRBV9 with TRBJ2-4; D might be TRBD1 (8 bases). Trimming left V 4 bases short and J 0 bases short, with 17 bases between. This CDR3 is built from 17 residues. Germline CDR1 reads SGDLS; CDR2 reads YYNGEE. The CDR3 loop reads CASSSPHRGGAKNIQYF. DNA for the CDR3: TGTGCCAGCAGCAGTCCCCACAGGGGGGGAGCCAAAAACATTCAGTACTTC.

The chain couples TRBV12-3 or TRBV12-4 to TRBJ2-7, with D possibly called TRBD1 or TRBD2 (5 bases each). The CDR3 is made up of 11 amino acids. Deletions cut 8 bases from V and 3 bases from J, with 8 bases between. The CDR3 reads CASGGFYEQYF. CDR3 in DNA: TGTGCCAGCGGGGGTTTCTACGAGCAGTACTTC.

This clonotype was detected only a few times. J is TRBJ2-1 and V is TRBV9, with TRBD1 identical over 7 bases. CDR3 length equals 16 residues. J lost 3 bases, V lost 4 bases, and 10 bases had no gene match. Germline assignment: CDR1 SGDLS and CDR2 YYNGEE. The CDR3 sequence: CASSPPGQLLYNEQFF. The CDR3 DNA follows: TGTGCCAGCAGCCCTCCGGGACAGCTGCTCTACAATGAGCAGTTCTTC.

V gene TRBV28 combines with J gene TRBJ2-5; 7 nucleotides match TRBD2. Judging by the DNA end, TRBJ2-7 fits better; the J call may be wrong. CDR1 is MDHEN and CDR2 is SYDVKM in the germline V gene. This CDR3 is 16 amino acids long. CDR3: CASRLQTSARVHEQYF. CDR3 DNA sequence: TGTGCCAGCAGGCTGCAAACTAGCGCCAGAGTCCACGAGCAGTACTTC.

V usage is TRBV7-2 and J usage is TRBJ2-1; D not certain. CDR1 is SGHTA and CDR2 is FQGNSA in the germline V gene. V was shortened by 5 bases and J by 6 bases, with 8 bases between the two germline ends. The CDR3 is 12 residues long. As DNA, the CDR3 is TGTGCCAGCAGCAGTGGGGTCAATGAGCAGTTCTTC. It specifies CASSSGVNEQFF.

About this clonotype itself: The junction departs from germline at one end; a sequencing error may be responsible. The chain recombines TRBV7-9 with TRBJ2-1, with TRBD1 matching over 7 bases. Germline V gene data show CDR1 as SEHNR and CDR2 as FQNEAQ (reference sequence). The CDR3 runs to 15 residues. The CDR3 DNA sequence: TGTGCCAGCAGCTTAGTTGACAGGGCCTACAATGGGCAGTTCTTC. It specifies CASSLVDRAYNGQFF.

With regard to this clonotype: This may stem from a read error, because a much larger clone lies one nucleotide away. The chain recombines TRBV3-1 with TRBJ2-7; tentatively, D is TRBD1 (6 bases). Germline V gene data show CDR1 as LGHDT and CDR2 as YNNKEL (reference sequence). This CDR3 is 12 amino acids long. Trimming took 3 bases from V and 6 from J, leaving 9 bases between them. The CDR3 loop reads CASSHRGCEQYF. CDR3 nucleotide sequence: TGTGCCAGCAGCCACAGGGGCTGCGAGCAGTACTTC.

The chain couples TRBV28 to TRBJ2-7; D could derive from TRBD1 or TRBD2 (5 bases each). The J call is uncertain, as TRBJ2-5 better fits the DNA end. CDR3 length: 16 amino acids. Germline lookup yields CDR1 MDHEN and CDR2 SYDVKM. CDR3 DNA sequence: TGTGCCAGCATTAAATCGGACGGATGGGGGAAAGAGACCCAGTACTTC. Translation: CASIKSDGWGKETQYF.